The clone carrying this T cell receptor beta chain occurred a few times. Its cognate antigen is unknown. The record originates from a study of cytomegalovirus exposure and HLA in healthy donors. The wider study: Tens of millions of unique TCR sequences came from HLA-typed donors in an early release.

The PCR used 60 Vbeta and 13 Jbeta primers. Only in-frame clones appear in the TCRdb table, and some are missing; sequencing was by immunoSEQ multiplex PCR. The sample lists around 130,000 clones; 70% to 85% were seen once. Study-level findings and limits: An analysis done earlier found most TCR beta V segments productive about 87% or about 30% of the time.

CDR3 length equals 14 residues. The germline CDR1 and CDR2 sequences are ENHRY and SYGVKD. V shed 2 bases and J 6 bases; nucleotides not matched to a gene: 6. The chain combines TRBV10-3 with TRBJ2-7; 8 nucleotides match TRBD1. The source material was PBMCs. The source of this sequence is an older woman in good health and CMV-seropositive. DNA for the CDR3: TGTGCCATCAGTGAGGCTCAGGGGGCGTCCGAGCAGTACTTC. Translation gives CAISEAQGASEQYF.